This record covers a single T cell receptor (beta chain). Its antigen remains unidentified. This CDR3 is 16 amino acids long. With 1 base clipped from V and 1 base from J, the junction kept 6 bases outside the gene matches. CDR1 is SEHNR, CDR2 FQNEAQ, per germline (reference sequence). The data stem from a study of T cell responses to AZD1222 COVID-19 vaccine. Study-wide points: None of the repertoires were sampled until the peak T cell response had passed. Clonal diversity was possibly underestimated; the donors were predominantly white British and more often female. Only a handful of AZD1222 recipients were seropositive at baseline. Two doses of AZD1222 preceded a rise in Spike-specific TCR breadth and depth.

Sequencing used immunoSEQ multiplex PCR; TCRdb keeps in-frame clones, though not all of them. This table holds tens of thousands of clones, 88% found once. The chain joins TRBV7-9 to TRBJ1-1, with 7 bases aligning to TRBD1. The sequence came from an adult in good health. Sequencing used peripheral blood, obtained on day 0 of AZD1222 vaccination. As DNA, the CDR3 is TGTGCCAGCAGCTTAGACAGGGGCGTCGCGAACACTGAAGCTTTCTTT. Its protein is CASSLDRGVANTEAFF.